This T cell receptor beta chain comes out of a study of cytomegalovirus exposure and HLA in healthy donors. For this clone: The antigen is not known.

Notes on the study in general: A link between a missense DCLRE1C variant and TCR beta V- and J-gene trimming emerged from a later analysis. HLA-A and HLA-B allele assignments for most subjects were reportedly predicted accurately using TCR beta sequences. Overall, approximately 150 TCR beta chains were annotated as cytomegalovirus-associated.

PCR primers comprised 60 Vbeta and 13 Jbeta primers. The assay was immunoSEQ multiplex PCR, and TCRdb's table has in-frame clones only and misses some. Found here are under 200,000 clones, around 72% of them singletons; the top ten hold about 3.4%. CDR3 length: 16 amino acids. V was pared by 0 bases and J by 6 bases, with 7 bases of the junction left unmatched. Germline V CDR1 and CDR2: SNHLY, FYNNEI. The chain couples TRBV2 to TRBJ2-1, with TRBD1 matching 8 bases. The sample taken for sequencing was PBMCs. The TCR was taken from a woman aged 50 to 60 in good health and CMV-seropositive. The CDR3 sequence is CASSEARGQGSNEQFF. The CDR3 nucleotides read TGTGCCAGCAGTGAAGCCCGTGGACAGGGCTCCAATGAGCAGTTCTTC.